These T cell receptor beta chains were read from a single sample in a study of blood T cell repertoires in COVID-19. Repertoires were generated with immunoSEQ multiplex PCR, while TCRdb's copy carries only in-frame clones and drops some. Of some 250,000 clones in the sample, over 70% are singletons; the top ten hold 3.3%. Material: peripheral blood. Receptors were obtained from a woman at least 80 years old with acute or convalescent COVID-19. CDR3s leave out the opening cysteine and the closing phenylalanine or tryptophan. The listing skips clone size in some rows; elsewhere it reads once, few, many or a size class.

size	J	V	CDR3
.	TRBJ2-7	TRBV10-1	ASEAGSYEQY
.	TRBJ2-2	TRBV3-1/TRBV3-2	ASSQGTGTSTGELF
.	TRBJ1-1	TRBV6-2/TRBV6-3	ASSLVQANTEAF
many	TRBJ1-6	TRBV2	ASTRDSWNSPLH
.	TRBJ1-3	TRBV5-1	ASSRRSGQANSGNTIY
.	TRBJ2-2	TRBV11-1	ASSSFGELF
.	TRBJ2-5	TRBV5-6	ASSPLTGNRETQY
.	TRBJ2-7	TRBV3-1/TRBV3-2	ASSQTAGLGGSYEQY
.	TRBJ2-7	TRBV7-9	ASSLPARGSEQY
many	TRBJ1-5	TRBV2	ASSPGFPNQPQH
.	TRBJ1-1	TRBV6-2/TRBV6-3	ASSGDRHTEAF
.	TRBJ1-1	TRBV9	ASSMGLNTEAF
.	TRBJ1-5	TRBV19	ASSIDLRTGVRVQPQH
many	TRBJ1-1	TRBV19	ASSMQGTEAF
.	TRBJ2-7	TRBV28	ASSPTGTGTYEQY
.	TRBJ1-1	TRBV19	ASSITGTGTHTEAF